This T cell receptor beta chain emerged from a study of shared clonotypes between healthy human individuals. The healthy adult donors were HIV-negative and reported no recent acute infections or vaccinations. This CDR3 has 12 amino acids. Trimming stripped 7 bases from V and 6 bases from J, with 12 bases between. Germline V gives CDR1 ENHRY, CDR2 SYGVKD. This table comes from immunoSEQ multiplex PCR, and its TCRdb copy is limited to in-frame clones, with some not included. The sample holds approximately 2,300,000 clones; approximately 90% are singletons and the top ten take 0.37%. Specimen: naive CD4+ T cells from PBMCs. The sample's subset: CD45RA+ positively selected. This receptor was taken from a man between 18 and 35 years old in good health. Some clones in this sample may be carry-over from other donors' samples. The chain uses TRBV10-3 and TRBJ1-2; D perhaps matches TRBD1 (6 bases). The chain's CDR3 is CAIKGVGDGYTF. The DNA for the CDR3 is TGTGCCATCAAGGGGGTCGGGGATGGCTACACCTTC.